The rows below give T cell receptor beta chains drawn from one sample of a study of blood T cell repertoires in COVID-19. Libraries were prepared by immunoSEQ multiplex PCR; TCRdb keeps only in-frame clonotypes and omits some of them. The sample has 650,000 to 800,000 clones; around 90% are singletons. Specimen: peripheral blood. These receptors all stem from a young woman with acute or convalescent COVID-19. Both conserved end residues are part of each CDR3. D genes are given only for firm matches. The size of a clone is reported for some rows only, either as once, few or many, or as a class for expanded clones.

v_gene	j_gene	abundance	d_gene	CDR3nt	CDR3aa
TRBV27	TRBJ2-7	-	-	TGTGCCAGCAGTTCACTACAGGTAAAGGAGTCTTGGGAGCAGTACTTC	CASSSLQVKESWEQYF
TRBV4-1	TRBJ1-1	once	TRBD1	TGCGCCAGCAGCCTTGGACAGGCGCCGAACACTGAAGCTTTCTTT	CASSLGQAPNTEAFF
TRBV2	TRBJ2-7	-	TRBD1	TGTGCCAGCAGTGAGGGGACAGGGGAGCTCTTC	CASSEGTGELF
TRBV11-2	TRBJ1-1	few	-	TGTGCCAGCAGCTTGGGGCTCAAGGTCATGAACACTGAAGCTTTCTTT	CASSLGLKVMNTEAFF
TRBV5-6	TRBJ1-5	-	TRBD1	TGTGCCAGCAGCTTGAGGACAGGGTCTTTCAATCAGCCCCAGCATTTT	CASSLRTGSFNQPQHF
TRBV4-3	TRBJ1-4	-	-	TGCGCCAGCAGCCAAGACCGGGAAAAACTGTTTTTT	CASSQDREKLFF
TRBV3-1/TRBV3-2	TRBJ1-1	once	TRBD1	TGTGCCAGCAGCGGACAGGGGCGAAGAACTGAAGCTTTCTTT	CASSGQGRRTEAFF
TRBV5-1	TRBJ2-4	few	-	TGCGCCAGCAGCTTGGGCGCGGTAGGCAAAAACATTCAGTACTTC	CASSLGAVGKNIQYF
TRBV7-9	TRBJ2-1	-	TRBD2	TGTGCCAGCAGCTCTGGGACTAGCGGGGGGTTCGCCTACAATGAGCAGTTCTTC	CASSSGTSGGFAYNEQFF
TRBV19	TRBJ2-5	-	TRBD1	TGTGCCAGTAGTGTCGGGACAGGGGATCTTGGAGAGACCCAGTACTTC	CASSVGTGDLGETQYF
TRBV4-1	TRBJ1-1	-	TRBD1	TGCGCCAGCAGCCAAGTTCAGGGGGCGATAACTGAAGCTTTCTTT	CASSQVQGAITEAFF
TRBV4-1	TRBJ1-6	-	-	TGCGCCAGCAGCCAAGAGGTCAGGGCTGGGTCACCCCTCCACTTT	CASSQEVRAGSPLHF
TRBV9	TRBJ1-2	-	-	TGTGCCAGCAGCCCAACAGATAACTATGGCTACACCTTC	CASSPTDNYGYTF
TRBV30	TRBJ1-2	-	-	TGTGCCTGGAGTGTACGGGAGATAGGGGGCTACACCTTC	CAWSVREIGGYTF
TRBV19	TRBJ1-5	-	TRBD1	TGTGCCAGTAGTATAGGGCCCGGACAGGTCTTCTATAGCAATCAGCCCCAGCATTTT	CASSIGPGQVFYSNQPQHF
TRBV2	TRBJ1-1	-	-	TGTGCCAGCGGAGGAGTCCCTGAAGCTTTCTTT	CASGGVPEAFF
TRBV5-4	TRBJ1-2	-	-	TGTGCCAGCAGCTTGGGTGGGCCCGCTAACTATGGCTACACCTTC	CASSLGGPANYGYTF
TRBV5-1	TRBJ1-4	few	-	TGCGCCAGCAGCTTGGAGGCAGGGAATGAAAAACTGTTTTTT	CASSLEAGNEKLFF
TRBV7-2	TRBJ2-5	-	-	TGTGCCAGCAGCTTAAATCCGGAGACCCAGTACTTC	CASSLNPETQYF
TRBV30	TRBJ2-1	-	TRBD2	TGTGCCTGGGATACCGGGACTAACTTTGAGCAGTTCTTC	CAWDTGTNFEQFF
TRBV29-1	TRBJ1-5	-	TRBD1	TGCAGCGCGCTGATTGGGACAGGGGGGCAGCCCCAGCATTTT	CSALIGTGGQPQHF
TRBV5-1	TRBJ1-1	-	-	TGCGCCAGCAGCTTGGCCGGGGTAGGGTCGGCGAACACTGAAGCTTTCTTT	CASSLAGVGSANTEAFF
TRBV20-1	TRBJ1-1	-	TRBD1	TGCAGTGCTTACAGGGGAACTGAAGCTTTCTTT	CSAYRGTEAFF
TRBV7-9	TRBJ1-5	-	-	TGTGCCAGCACCCGGGCCGGGGGAGAGGGCAATCAGCCCCAGCATTTT	CASTRAGGEGNQPQHF
TRBV6-1	TRBJ1-6	-	-	TGTGCCAGCAGTGAACCGAATGGGGGGTCCAATTCACCCCTCCACTTT	CASSEPNGGSNSPLHF
TRBV12-3/TRBV12-4	TRBJ2-1	-	TRBD2	TGTGCCTGCCGGGCGGGGGGTATCAATGAGCAGTTCTTC	CACRAGGINEQFF
TRBV6-2/TRBV6-3	TRBJ2-5	-	TRBD1	TGTGCCAGCAGTGGGGGACAGGGGGCGATTGGGGAGACCCAGTACTTC	CASSGGQGAIGETQYF
TRBV9	TRBJ2-1	few	TRBD1	TGTGCCAGCAATCCTACAGGGGATAGCTCCTACAATGAGCAGTTCTTC	CASNPTGDSSYNEQFF
TRBV2	TRBJ1-2	once	TRBD1	TGTGCCAGCAGTGATGGGACAGCGGTGTGGGGCTACACCTTC	CASSDGTAVWGYTF